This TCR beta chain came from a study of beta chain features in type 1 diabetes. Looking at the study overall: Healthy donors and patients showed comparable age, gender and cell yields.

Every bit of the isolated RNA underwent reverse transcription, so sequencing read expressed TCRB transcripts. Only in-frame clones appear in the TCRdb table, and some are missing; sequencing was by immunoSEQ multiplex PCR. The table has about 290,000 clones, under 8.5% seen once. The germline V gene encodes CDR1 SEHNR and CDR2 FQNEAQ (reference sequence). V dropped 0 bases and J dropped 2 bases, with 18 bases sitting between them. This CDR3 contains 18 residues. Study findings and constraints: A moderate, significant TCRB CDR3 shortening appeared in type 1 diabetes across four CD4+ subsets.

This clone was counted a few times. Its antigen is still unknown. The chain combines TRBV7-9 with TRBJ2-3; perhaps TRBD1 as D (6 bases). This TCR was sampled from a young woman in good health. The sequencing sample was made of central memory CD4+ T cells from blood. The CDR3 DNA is TGTGCCAGCAGCTTAGCGCGGTTTTCCCAGGGGACCACAGATACGCAGTATTTT. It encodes CASSLARFSQGTTDTQYF.